This record covers a single TCR beta chain. The antigen is undetermined. This entry is derived from a study of cytomegalovirus exposure and HLA in healthy donors. For the study at large: Per a later analysis, the approximately 620 first-cohort and some 110 validation repertoires shared one platform. Points from the study as a whole: Cytomegalovirus association was assigned to approximately 160 TCR beta chains. The tendency of first-cohort TCR clusters to co-occur in the roughly 110 validation repertoires was identified by a subsequent analysis. The CMV antigen specificity of a few CMV-associated chains was confirmed through in vitro analysis.

V was cut by 4 bases and J by 4 bases, with 16 bases left in between. The CDR3 runs to 15 residues. Per germline, CDR1 ENHRY and CDR2 SYGVKD. Measured with immunoSEQ multiplex PCR; TCRdb has only the in-frame clones, and not every one. The repertoire holds 60,000 to 85,000 clones, with over 90% as singletons. The V and J genes are TRBV10-3 and TRBJ1-1; tentatively, D is TRBD1 (6 bases). The clonotype comes from a woman aged 18-29 years in good health and CMV-seropositive. The sequencing sample was made of PBMCs. CDR3 amino acids: CAISGHRDGSTEAFF. The DNA of the CDR3 is TGTGCCATCAGTGGGCACAGGGACGGTAGCACTGAAGCTTTCTTT.